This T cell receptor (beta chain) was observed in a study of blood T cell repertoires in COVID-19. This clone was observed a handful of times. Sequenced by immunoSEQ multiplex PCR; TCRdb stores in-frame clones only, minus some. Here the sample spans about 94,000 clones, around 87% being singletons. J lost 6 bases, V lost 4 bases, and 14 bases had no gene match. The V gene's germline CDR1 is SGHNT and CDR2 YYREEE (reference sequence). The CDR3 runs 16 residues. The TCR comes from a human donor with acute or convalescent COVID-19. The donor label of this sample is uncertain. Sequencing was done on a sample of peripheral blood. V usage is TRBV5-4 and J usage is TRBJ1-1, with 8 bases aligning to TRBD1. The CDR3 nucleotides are TGTGCCAGCAGCCTCTGGACAGGGCGGGTAGGGCCTGAAGCTTTCTTT. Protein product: CASSLWTGRVGPEAFF. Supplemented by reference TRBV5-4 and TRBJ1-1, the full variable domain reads ETGVTQSPTHLIKTRGQQVTLRCSSQSGHNTVSWYQQALGQGPQFIFQYYREEENGRGNFPPRFSGLQFPNYSSELNVNALELDDSALYLCASSLWTGRVGPEAFFGQGTRLTVV.